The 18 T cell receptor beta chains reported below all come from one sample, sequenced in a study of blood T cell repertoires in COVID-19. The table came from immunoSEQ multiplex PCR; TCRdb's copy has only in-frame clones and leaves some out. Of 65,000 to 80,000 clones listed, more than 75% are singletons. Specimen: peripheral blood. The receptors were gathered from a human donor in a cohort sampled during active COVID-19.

CDR3 protein: CASARGLAGPPEQFF. In DNA, the CDR3 is TGTGCCAGCGCCCGAGGACTAGCGGGCCCCCCTGAGCAGTTCTTC. This rearrangement joins TRBV2 to TRBJ2-1; 11 bases match TRBD2. The trim removed 8 bases at V and 9 bases at J, leaving 12 bases unmatched. Germline values: CDR1 SNHLY, CDR2 FYNNEI. The CDR3 covers 15 residues.

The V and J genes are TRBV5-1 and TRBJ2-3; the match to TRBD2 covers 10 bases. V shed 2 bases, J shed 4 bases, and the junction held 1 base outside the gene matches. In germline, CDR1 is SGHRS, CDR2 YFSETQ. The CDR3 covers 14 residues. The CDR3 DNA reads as TGCGCCAGCAGCTTAGCGGGGGGGCCAGATACGCAGTATTTT. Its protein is CASSLAGGPDTQYF.

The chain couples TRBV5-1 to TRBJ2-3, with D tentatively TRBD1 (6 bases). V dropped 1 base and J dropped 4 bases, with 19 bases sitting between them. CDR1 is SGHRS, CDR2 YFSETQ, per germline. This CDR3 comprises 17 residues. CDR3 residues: CASSLSAGVGYADTQYF. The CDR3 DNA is TGCGCCAGCAGCTTGTCGGCAGGGGTTGGGTACGCAGATACGCAGTATTTT.

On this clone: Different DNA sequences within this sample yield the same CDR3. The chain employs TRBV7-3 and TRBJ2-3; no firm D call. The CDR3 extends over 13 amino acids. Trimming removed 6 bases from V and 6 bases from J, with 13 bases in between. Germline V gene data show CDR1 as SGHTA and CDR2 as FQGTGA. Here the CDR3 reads CASSSDPRDTQYF. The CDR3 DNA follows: TGTGCCAGCAGTTCTGACCCGCGGGATACGCAGTATTTT.

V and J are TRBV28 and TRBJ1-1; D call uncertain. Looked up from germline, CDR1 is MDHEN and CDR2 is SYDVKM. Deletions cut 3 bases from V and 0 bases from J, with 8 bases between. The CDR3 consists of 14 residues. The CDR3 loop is CASSLTAMNTEAFF. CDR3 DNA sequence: TGTGCCAGCAGTTTGACTGCAATGAACACTGAAGCTTTCTTT.

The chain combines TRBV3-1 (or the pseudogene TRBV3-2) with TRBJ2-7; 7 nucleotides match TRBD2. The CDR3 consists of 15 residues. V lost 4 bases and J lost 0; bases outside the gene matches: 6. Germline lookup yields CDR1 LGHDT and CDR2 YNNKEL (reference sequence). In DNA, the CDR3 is TGTGCCAGCAGCCCGGGGGGACGCATCTCCTACGAGCAGTACTTC. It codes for CASSPGGRISYEQYF.

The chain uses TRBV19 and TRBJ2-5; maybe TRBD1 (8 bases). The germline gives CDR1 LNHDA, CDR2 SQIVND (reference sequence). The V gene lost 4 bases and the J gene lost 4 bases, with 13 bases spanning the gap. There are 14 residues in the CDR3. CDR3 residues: CASSRQGRGETQYF. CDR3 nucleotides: TGTGCCAGTAGTAGACAGGGGAGGGGAGAGACCCAGTACTTC.

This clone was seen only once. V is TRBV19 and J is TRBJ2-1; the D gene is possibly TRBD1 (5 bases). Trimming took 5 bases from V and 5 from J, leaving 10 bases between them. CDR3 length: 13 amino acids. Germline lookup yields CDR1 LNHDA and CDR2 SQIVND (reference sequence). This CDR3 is CASSGQGNNEQFF. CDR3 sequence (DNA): TGTGCCAGTAGTGGGCAGGGAAACAATGAGCAGTTCTTC.

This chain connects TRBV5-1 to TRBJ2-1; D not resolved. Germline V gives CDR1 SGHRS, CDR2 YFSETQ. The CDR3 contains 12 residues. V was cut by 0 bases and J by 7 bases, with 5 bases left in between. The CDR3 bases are TGCGCCAGCAGCTTGGTTCGGAATGAGCAGTTCTTC. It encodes CASSLVRNEQFF.

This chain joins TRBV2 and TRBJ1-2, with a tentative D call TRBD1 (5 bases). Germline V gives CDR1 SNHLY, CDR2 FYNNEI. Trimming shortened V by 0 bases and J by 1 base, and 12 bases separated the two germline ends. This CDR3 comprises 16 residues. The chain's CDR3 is CASSEAEQASNYGYTF. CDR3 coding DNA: TGTGCCAGCAGTGAAGCAGAACAGGCTAGTAACTATGGCTACACCTTC.

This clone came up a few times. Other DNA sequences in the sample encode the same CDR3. The CDR3 bases are TGCGCCAGCAGCTTGGCGGCGGGGGGCACTGAAGCTTTCTTT. Its translation: CASSLAAGGTEAFF. V usage is TRBV5-1 and J usage is TRBJ1-1; tentatively, D is TRBD1 (5 bases). CDR3 size: 14 residues. V was clipped by 0 bases and J by 4 bases, with 10 bases between them. CDR1 and CDR2 from the germline V gene are SGHRS and YFSETQ.

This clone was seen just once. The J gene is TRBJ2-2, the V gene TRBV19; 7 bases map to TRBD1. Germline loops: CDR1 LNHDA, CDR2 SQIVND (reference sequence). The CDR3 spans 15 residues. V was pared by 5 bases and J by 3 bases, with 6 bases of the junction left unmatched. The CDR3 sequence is CASSGGQPHTGELFF. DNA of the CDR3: TGTGCCAGTAGTGGGGGACAGCCTCACACCGGGGAGCTGTTTTTT.

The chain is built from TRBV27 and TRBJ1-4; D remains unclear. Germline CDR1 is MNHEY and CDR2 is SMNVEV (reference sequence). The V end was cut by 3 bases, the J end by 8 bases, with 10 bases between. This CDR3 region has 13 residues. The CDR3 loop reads CASSLAGLEKLFF. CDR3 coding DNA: TGTGCCAGCAGTTTGGCGGGCTTGGAAAAACTGTTTTTT.

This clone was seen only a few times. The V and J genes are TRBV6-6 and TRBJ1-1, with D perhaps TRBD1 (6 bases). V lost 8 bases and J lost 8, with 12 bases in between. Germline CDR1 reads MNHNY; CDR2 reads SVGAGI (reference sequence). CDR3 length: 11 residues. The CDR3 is CASGLGGEAFF. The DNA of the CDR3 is TGTGCCAGCGGTCTTGGGGGCGAAGCTTTCTTT.

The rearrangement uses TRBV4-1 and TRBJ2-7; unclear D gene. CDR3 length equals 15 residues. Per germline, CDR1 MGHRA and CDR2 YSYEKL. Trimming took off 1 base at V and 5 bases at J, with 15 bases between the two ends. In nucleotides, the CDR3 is TGCGCCAGCAGCCAAGGGTCGGCTAGGAACCACGAGCAGTACTTC. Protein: CASSQGSARNHEQYF.

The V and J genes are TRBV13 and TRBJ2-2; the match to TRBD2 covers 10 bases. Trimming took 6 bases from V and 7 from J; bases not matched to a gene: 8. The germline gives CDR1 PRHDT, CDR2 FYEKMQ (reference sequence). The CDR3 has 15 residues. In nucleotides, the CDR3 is TGTGCCAGCAGAAGGGGACTAGCGTTAGGCGGGGAGCTGTTTTTT. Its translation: CASRRGLALGGELFF.

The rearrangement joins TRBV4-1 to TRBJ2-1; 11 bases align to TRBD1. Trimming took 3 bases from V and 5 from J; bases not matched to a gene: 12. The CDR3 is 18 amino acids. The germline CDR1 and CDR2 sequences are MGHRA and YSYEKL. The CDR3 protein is CASSHPLPRTGGHNEQFF. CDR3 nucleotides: TGCGCCAGCAGCCATCCCCTCCCACGGACAGGGGGCCACAATGAGCAGTTCTTC.

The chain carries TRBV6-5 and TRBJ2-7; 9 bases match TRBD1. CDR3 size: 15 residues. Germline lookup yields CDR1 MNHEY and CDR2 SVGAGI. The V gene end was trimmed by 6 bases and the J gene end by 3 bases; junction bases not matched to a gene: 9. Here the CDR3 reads CASSPQGAVGYEQYF. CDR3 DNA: TGTGCCAGCAGCCCACAGGGGGCTGTTGGCTACGAGCAGTACTTC.